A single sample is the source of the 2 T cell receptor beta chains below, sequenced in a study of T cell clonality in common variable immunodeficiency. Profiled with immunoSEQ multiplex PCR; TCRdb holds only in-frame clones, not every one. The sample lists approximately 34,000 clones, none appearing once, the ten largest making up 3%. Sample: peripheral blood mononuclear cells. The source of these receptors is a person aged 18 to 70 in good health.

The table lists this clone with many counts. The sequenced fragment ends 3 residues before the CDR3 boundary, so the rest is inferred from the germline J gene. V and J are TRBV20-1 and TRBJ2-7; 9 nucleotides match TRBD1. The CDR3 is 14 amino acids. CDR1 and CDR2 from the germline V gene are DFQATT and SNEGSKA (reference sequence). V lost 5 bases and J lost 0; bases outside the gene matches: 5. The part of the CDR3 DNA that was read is TGCAGTGCTCTAGGGGGACAGGGCTCCTACGAG. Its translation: CSALGGQGSYE. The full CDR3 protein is CSALGGQGSYEQYF.

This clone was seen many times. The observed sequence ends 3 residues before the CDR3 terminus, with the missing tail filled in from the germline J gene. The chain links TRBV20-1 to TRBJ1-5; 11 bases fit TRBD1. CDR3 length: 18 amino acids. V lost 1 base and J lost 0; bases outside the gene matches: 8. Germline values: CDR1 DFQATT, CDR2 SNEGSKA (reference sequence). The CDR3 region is CSARGGQGGLGSNQPQHF. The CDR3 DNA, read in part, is TGCAGTGCTAGAGGGGGACAGGGGGGACTTGGTAGCAATCAGCCC.